Shown below are 24 T cell receptor beta chains from a single sample sequenced in a study of T-cell reconstitution after alpha-beta-depleted transplantation in children. Molecular barcoding with unique molecular identifiers was used for the TCRbeta library. TCRdb recomputed calls from the PCR reads with MiXCR, one row per CDR3 protein. The table shows fewer than 700,000 distinct CDR3 sequences, with around 13% occurring only once. Sequencing used PBMCs, mostly from graft donor cells, obtained 360 days after TCRalphabeta/CD19-depleted stem cell transplant. Every receptor here comes from a male patient under 18 who had a stem cell transplant for acute myeloid leukemia, so the T cells may come from the graft donor.

The CDR3 sequence is CASSLSWDRADATNEKLFF. The CDR3 coding sequence is TGTGCCAGCAGTTTATCTTGGGACAGGGCTGATGCAACTAATGAAAAACTGTTTTTT. The rearrangement links TRBV27 to TRBJ1-4, with 9 bases matching TRBD1. Unmatched junction bases numbered 8, after V lost 0 bases and J lost 0 bases. Germline V gene data show CDR1 as MNHEY and CDR2 as SMNVEV (reference sequence). The CDR3 totals 19 residues.

Ten or more counts support this clonotype. The V gene is TRBV12-3 or TRBV12-4, the J gene TRBJ2-5, with D possibly called TRBD1 or TRBD2 (5 bases each). V was clipped by 6 bases and J by 0 bases, with 11 bases between them. The CDR3 extends over 14 amino acids. The CDR3 DNA is TGTGCCAGCAGGGGGGAAGTGAACCAAGAGACCCAGTACTTC. Translating gives CASRGEVNQETQYF.

V and J are TRBV20-1 and TRBJ2-1, with D perhaps TRBD2 (5 bases). V dropped 6 bases and J dropped 4 bases, with 16 bases sitting between them. This CDR3 is 14 amino acids long. Germline-derived CDR1 and CDR2 are DFQATT and SNEGSKA (reference sequence). The CDR3 region is CSAISEVLYNEQFF. The DNA for the CDR3 is TGCAGTGCCATATCGGAGGTCCTTTACAATGAGCAGTTCTTC.

This clonotype was seen at least ten times. The J gene is TRBJ2-7, the V gene TRBV7-6; 9 nucleotides line up with TRBD1. Germline lookup yields CDR1 SGHVS and CDR2 FNYEAQ. V was pared by 2 bases and J by 3 bases, with 8 bases of the junction left unmatched. The CDR3 totals 16 residues. The CDR3 sequence is CASSLHVGQGIYEQYF. CDR3 sequence (DNA): TGTGCCAGCAGCTTACATGTGGGACAGGGCATCTACGAGCAGTACTTC.

This clonotype was found many times. The chain combines TRBV5-6 with TRBJ2-4; D may be TRBD2 (5 bases). With 0 bases removed from V and 7 bases from J, the gap between germline ends came to 8 bases. In germline, CDR1 is SGHDT, CDR2 YYEEEE. The CDR3 extends over 13 amino acids. CDR3 amino acids: CASSLGGWNIQYF. The CDR3 coding sequence is TGTGCCAGCAGCTTGGGAGGGTGGAACATTCAGTACTTC.

This chain links TRBV5-5 with TRBJ2-3, with 10 bases identical to TRBD1. CDR3 length: 15 residues. J lost 0 bases, V lost 3 bases, and 1 base had no gene match. Germline V gene lookup returns CDR1 SGHKS and CDR2 YYEKEE (reference sequence). CDR3: CASSWTGGSTDTQYF. The CDR3 region has the DNA TGTGCCAGCAGCTGGACAGGGGGTAGCACAGATACGCAGTATTTT.

The chain has TRBV28 and TRBJ1-1; 7 bases are a match to TRBD1. CDR3 size: 13 residues. Germline trimming cut 5 bases from V and 5 bases from J; bases unmatched to any gene: 5. Germline assignment: CDR1 MDHEN and CDR2 SYDVKM. The CDR3 coding sequence is TGTGCCAGCAGTCTCAGGGGGAGGACTGAAGCTTTCTTT. Translation: CASSLRGRTEAFF.

This clonotype was detected a few times. This chain joins TRBV7-8 and TRBJ2-5; 10 nucleotides align to TRBD2. This CDR3 is 15 amino acids long. The junction had 6 bases not matched to a gene; V was cut back by 4 bases and J by 4 bases. Germline lookup yields CDR1 SGHVS and CDR2 FQNEAQ. DNA of the CDR3: TGTGCCAGCAGCTCAAGCGGGAGGGCGGCAGAGACCCAGTACTTC. Translation gives CASSSSGRAAETQYF.

The V gene is TRBV29-1, the J gene TRBJ1-5; D remains ambiguous. V shed 5 bases and J shed 2 bases, with 16 bases lying between them. Germline CDR1 reads SQVTM; CDR2 reads ANQGSEA. This CDR3 region has 15 residues. CDR3 residues: CSVTDVVGGNQPQHF. CDR3 DNA sequence: TGCAGCGTTACGGACGTCGTCGGGGGCAATCAGCCCCAGCATTTT. Complete variable domain (other parts from reference TRBV29-1 and TRBJ1-5): SAVISQKPSRDICQRGTSLTIQCQVDSQVTMMFWYRQQPGQSLTLIATANQGSEATYESGFVIDKFPISRPNLTFSTLTVSNMSPEDSSIYLCSVTDVVGGNQPQHFGDGTRLSIL.

This clonotype was counted only a few times. The CDR3 here is CATRSGSYEQYF. The DNA of the CDR3 is TGTGCCACCCGGTCGGGGTCCTACGAGCAGTACTTC. The chain combines TRBV12-3 or TRBV12-4 with TRBJ2-7; possible D gene TRBD2, 5 bases. The CDR3 has 12 amino acids. V was pared by 10 bases and J by 1 base, with 11 bases between.

This clonotype came up a few times. This chain connects TRBV12-3 or TRBV12-4 to TRBJ1-1; D might be TRBD1 (6 bases). This CDR3 comprises 14 residues. With 4 bases removed from V and 2 bases from J, the gap between germline ends came to 11 bases. DNA for the CDR3: TGTGCCAGCAGTTCCCACAGGGTTAACACTGAAGCTTTCTTT. Translation gives CASSSHRVNTEAFF.

This clonotype was counted only a few times. The V and J genes are TRBV20-1 and TRBJ2-3; 9 bases match TRBD2. There are 15 residues in the CDR3. Germline V gene lookup returns CDR1 DFQATT and CDR2 SNEGSKA (reference sequence). V trimming: 0 bases; J trimming: 3 bases; junction bases outside the gene matches: 4. The CDR3 region has the DNA TGCAGTGCTAGAGATTTGACTAGCGGAACAGATACGCAGTATTTT. It specifies CSARDLTSGTDTQYF.

This clonotype has only a few counts. This rearrangement joins TRBV3-1 to TRBJ2-3; perhaps D is TRBD1 or TRBD2 (5 bases each). V was clipped by 0 bases and J by 5 bases, with 15 bases between them. Germline V gives CDR1 LGHDT, CDR2 YNNKEL (reference sequence). The length of the CDR3 is 16 residues. CDR3 DNA sequence: TGTGCCAGCAGCCAAGAGTGGGGGATGGGCGTAGATACGCAGTATTTT. Translating it yields CASSQEWGMGVDTQYF.

J is TRBJ2-1 and V is TRBV14, with 9 positions matching TRBD1. V dropped 4 bases and J dropped 4; count of bases not matched to a gene: 11. Germline loops: CDR1 SGHDN, CDR2 FVKESK. The CDR3 sequence is 17 residues long. Written as DNA, the CDR3 is TGTGCCAGCAGCCCAGGGACAGGGAAGAGGGCTTACAATGAGCAGTTCTTC. Encoded protein: CASSPGTGKRAYNEQFF.

This clonotype was found many times. The genes are TRBV28 and TRBJ1-4; D remains unclear. CDR1 is MDHEN and CDR2 is SYDVKM in the germline V gene. The CDR3 has 16 residues. Trimming pared 3 bases from V and 0 bases from J, leaving 11 bases between. CDR3 region: CASSLRTPTTNEKLFF. CDR3 nucleotide sequence: TGTGCCAGCAGTTTGAGGACGCCGACAACTAATGAAAAACTGTTTTTT.

Only a few counts were recorded for this clonotype. The J gene is TRBJ2-1, the V gene TRBV9; TRBD2 aligns across 7 bases. Germline trimming cut 0 bases from V and 9 bases from J; bases unmatched to any gene: 15. This CDR3 contains 17 residues. Germline CDR1 reads SGDLS; CDR2 reads YYNGEE. The CDR3, as DNA: TGTGCCAGCAGCGTAGAAGGGTGGAGACTAGCTCCAGGTGAGCAGTTCTTC. Protein product: CASSVEGWRLAPGEQFF.

This clonotype was counted ten times or more. The junction departs from the called germline gene at one end, perhaps through a read error. The chain's CDR3 is CASSLAGSYNEQFF. CDR3 DNA: TGTGCCAGCAGTTTAGCGGGCTCCTACAATGAGCAGTTCTTC. The V and J genes are TRBV7-6 and TRBJ2-1; TRBD2 agrees at 7 bases. Germline loops: CDR1 SGHVS, CDR2 FNYEAQ. CDR3 length: 14 residues.

This clonotype was counted only a few times. V is TRBV20-1 and J is TRBJ2-7, with TRBD2 matching 10 bases. There are 20 residues in the CDR3. Unmatched junction bases numbered 26, after V lost 6 bases and J lost 3 bases. Germline CDR1 and CDR2: DFQATT and SNEGSKA (reference sequence). The CDR3 loop reads CSATLQTSTSGSLLYYEQYF. The CDR3 bases are TGCAGTGCGACCCTTCAGACCTCGACTAGCGGGTCCCTCCTTTACTACGAGCAGTACTTC.

This clonotype was detected ten times or more. The CDR3 DNA sequence: TGTGCCAGCAGTTTGTCTAATGGGAATCAGCCCCAGCATTTT. The encoded protein is CASSLSNGNQPQHF. The J gene is TRBJ1-5, the V gene TRBV28; unclear D gene. The CDR3 consists of 14 residues. V lost 3 bases and J 4 bases, leaving 10 bases between the germline ends. From germline, CDR1 is MDHEN and CDR2 SYDVKM.

This clonotype was seen only a few times. J is TRBJ2-7 and V is TRBV5-1; 11 nucleotides line up with TRBD2. The CDR3 consists of 17 residues. Germline assignment: CDR1 SGHRS and CDR2 YFSETQ. V lost 4 bases and J lost 3; bases outside the gene matches: 12. CDR3 DNA sequence: TGCGCCAGCAGCCGTGGGACTAGCGGCCATCTTTACTACGAGCAGTACTTC. Translation gives CASSRGTSGHLYYEQYF.

This clonotype was detected only a few times. The CDR3 loop reads CASSLVGTSDYNEQFF. The CDR3 coding sequence is TGTGCCAGCAGCTTAGTTGGGACTAGCGATTACAATGAGCAGTTCTTC. The rearrangement links TRBV7-2 to TRBJ2-1, with 10 bases lining up with TRBD2. V dropped 1 base and J dropped 4; count of bases not matched to a gene: 4. This CDR3 is built from 16 residues. The germline V gene has CDR1 SGHTA and CDR2 FQGNSA.

The chain links TRBV4-2 to TRBJ2-1; unclear D gene. The ends were cut back, 4 bases at V and 7 bases at J, with 20 bases in the middle. From germline, CDR1 is LGHNA and CDR2 YNFKEQ. The CDR3 has 16 amino acids. The CDR3 coding sequence is TGTGCCAGCAGCCCTTCTTTACCTTTAGAAGGTAATGAGCAGTTCTTC. Translated: CASSPSLPLEGNEQFF.

Ten or more counts support this clonotype. CDR3 in DNA: TGTGCCAGCAGCCCCGAGCCGGGTTTCCCCACAGATACGCAGTATTTT. This encodes CASSPEPGFPTDTQYF. The J gene is TRBJ2-3, the V gene TRBV7-6, with no clear D. Germline loops: CDR1 SGHVS, CDR2 FNYEAQ. The V gene lost 5 bases and the J gene lost 2 bases, with 17 bases spanning the gap. The CDR3 has 16 amino acids.

This clonotype was counted a few times. V gene TRBV7-2 combines with J gene TRBJ2-2; TRBD2 aligns across 13 bases. V was clipped by 5 bases and J by 5 bases; unmatched bases: 8. Per germline, CDR1 SGHTA and CDR2 FQGNSA. The CDR3 covers 17 residues. This CDR3 reads CASSLGSGLAGTGELFF. CDR3 in DNA: TGTGCCAGCAGCCTCGGCTCGGGACTAGCGGGGACCGGGGAGCTGTTTTTT.